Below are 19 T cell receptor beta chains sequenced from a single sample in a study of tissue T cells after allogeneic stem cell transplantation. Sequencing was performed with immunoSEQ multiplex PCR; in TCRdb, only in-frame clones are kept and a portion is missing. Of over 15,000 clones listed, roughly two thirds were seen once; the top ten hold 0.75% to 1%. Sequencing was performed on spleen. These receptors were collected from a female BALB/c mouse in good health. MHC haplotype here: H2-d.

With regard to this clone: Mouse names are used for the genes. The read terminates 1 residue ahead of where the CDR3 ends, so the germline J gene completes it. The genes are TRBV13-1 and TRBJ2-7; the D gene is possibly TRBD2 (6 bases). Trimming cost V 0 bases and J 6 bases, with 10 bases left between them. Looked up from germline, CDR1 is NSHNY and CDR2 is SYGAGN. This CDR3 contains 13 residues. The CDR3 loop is CASSDVLGVEQYF. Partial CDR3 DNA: TGTGCCAGCAGTGATGTCTTGGGGGTTGAACAGTAC.

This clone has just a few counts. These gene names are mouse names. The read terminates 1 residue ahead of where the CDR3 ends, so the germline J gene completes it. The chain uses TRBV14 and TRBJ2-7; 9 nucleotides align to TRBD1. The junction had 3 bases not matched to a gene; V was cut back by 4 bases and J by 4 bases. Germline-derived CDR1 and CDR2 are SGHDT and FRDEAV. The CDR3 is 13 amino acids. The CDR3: CASSPGTGYEQYF. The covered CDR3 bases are TGTGCCAGCAGTCCCGGGACAGGGTATGAACAGTAC.

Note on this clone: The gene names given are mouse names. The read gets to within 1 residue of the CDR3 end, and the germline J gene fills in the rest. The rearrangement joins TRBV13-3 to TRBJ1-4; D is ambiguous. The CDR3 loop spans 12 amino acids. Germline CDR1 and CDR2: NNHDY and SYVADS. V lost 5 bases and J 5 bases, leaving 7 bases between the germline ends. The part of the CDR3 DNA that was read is TGTGCCAGCAGGGCCGGGAACGAAAGATTATTT. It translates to CASRAGNERLF. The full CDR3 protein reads CASRAGNERLFF. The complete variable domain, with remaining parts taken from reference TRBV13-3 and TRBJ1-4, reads EAAVTQSPRSKVAVTGGKVTLSCHQTNNHDYMYWYRQDTGHGLRLIHYSYVADSTEKGDIPDGYKASRPSQENFSLILELASLSQTAVYFCASRAGNERLFFGHGTKLSVL.

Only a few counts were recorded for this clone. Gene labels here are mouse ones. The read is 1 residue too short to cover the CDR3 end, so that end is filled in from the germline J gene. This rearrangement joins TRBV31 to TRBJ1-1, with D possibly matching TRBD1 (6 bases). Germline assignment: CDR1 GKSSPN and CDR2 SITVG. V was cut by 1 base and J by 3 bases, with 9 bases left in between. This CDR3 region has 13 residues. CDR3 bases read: TGTGCCTGGAGTCAGGGGGGCGACACAGAAGTCTTC. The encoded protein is CAWSQGGDTEVF. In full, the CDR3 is CAWSQGGDTEVFF.

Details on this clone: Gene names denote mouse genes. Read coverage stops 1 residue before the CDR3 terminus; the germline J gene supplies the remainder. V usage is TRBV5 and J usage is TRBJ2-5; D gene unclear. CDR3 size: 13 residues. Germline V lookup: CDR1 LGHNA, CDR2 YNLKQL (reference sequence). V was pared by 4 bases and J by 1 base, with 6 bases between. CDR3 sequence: CASSPGHQDTQYF. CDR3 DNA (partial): TGTGCCAGCAGCCCGGGCCACCAAGACACCCAGTAC.

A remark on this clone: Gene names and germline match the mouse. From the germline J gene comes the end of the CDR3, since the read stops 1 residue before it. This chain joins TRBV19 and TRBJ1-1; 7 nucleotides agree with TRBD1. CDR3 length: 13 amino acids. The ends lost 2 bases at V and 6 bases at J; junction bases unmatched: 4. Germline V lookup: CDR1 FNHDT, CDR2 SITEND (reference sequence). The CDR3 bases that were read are TGTGCCAGCAGTATGCAGGGGGTGGCAGAAGTCTTC. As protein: CASSMQGVAEVF. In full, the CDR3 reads CASSMQGVAEVFF.

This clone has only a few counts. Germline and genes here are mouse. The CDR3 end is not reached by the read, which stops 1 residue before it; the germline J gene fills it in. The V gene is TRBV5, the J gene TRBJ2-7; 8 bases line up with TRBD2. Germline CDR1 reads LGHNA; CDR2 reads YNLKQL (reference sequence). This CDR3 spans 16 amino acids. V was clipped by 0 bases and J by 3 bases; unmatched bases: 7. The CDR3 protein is CASSQEENWGNYEQYF. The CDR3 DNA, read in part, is TGTGCCAGCAGCCAAGAGGAGAACTGGGGGAACTATGAACAGTAC.

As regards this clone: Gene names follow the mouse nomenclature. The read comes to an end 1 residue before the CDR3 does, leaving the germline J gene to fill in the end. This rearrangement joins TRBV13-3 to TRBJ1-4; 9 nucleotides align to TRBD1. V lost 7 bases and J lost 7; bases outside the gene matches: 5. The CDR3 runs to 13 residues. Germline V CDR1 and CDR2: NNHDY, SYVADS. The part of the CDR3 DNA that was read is TGTGCCAGCGGGACAGGGTCCTCCGAAAGATTATTT. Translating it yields CASGTGSSERLF. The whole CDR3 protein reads CASGTGSSERLFF.

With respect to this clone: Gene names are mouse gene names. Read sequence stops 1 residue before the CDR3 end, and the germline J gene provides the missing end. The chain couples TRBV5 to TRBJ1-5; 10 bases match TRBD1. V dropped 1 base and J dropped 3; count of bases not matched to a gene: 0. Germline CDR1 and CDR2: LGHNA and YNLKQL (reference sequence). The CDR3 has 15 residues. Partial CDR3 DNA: TGTGCCAGCAGCCAAGGGACAGGGGGCAACCAGGCTCCGCTT. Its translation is CASSQGTGGNQAPL. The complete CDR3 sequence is CASSQGTGGNQAPLF.

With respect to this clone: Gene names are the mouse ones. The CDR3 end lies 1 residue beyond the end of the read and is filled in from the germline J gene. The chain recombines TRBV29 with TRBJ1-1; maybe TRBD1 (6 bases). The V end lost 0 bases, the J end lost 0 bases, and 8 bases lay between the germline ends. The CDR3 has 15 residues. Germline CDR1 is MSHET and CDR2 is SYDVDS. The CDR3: CASSLSAGANTEVFF. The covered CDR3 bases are TGTGCTAGCAGTTTATCCGCAGGGGCAAACACAGAAGTCTTC. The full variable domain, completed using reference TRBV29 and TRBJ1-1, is DMKVTQMPRYLIKRMGENVLLECGQDMSHETMYWYRQDPGLGLQLIYISYDVDSNSEGDIPKGYRVSRKKREHFSLILDSAKTNQTSVYFCASSLSAGANTEVFFGKGTRLTVV.

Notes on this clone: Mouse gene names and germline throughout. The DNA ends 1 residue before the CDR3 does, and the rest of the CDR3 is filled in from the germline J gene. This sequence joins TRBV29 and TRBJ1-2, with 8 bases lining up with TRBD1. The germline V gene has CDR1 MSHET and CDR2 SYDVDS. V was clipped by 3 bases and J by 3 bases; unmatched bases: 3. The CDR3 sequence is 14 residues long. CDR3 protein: CASSLGTGDSDYTF. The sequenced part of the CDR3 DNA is TGTGCTAGCAGTTTGGGGACAGGAGACTCCGACTACACC.

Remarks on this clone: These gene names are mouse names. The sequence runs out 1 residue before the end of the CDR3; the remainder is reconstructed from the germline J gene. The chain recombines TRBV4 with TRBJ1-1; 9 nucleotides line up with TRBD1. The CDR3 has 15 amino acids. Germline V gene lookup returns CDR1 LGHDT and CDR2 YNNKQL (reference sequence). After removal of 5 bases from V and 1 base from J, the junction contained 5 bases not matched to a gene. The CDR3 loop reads CASSRPGQGNTEVFF. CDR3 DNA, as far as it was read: TGTGCCAGCAGCCGTCCGGGACAGGGGAACACAGAAGTCTTC. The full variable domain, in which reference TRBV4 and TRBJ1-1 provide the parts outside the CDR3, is ETAVFQTPNYHVTQVGNEVSFNCKQTLGHDTMYWYKQDSKKLLKIMFSYNNKQLIVNETVPRRFSPQSSDKAHLNLRIKSVEPEDSAVYLCASSRPGQGNTEVFFGKGTRLTVV.

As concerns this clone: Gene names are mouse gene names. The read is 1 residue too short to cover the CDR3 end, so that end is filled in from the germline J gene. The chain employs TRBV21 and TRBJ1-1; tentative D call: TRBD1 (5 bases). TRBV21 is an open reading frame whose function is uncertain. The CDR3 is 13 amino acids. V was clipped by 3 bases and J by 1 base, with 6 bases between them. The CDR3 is CASSQGGNTEVFF. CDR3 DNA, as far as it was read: TGTGCTAGCAGTCAGGGGGGAAACACAGAAGTCTTC.

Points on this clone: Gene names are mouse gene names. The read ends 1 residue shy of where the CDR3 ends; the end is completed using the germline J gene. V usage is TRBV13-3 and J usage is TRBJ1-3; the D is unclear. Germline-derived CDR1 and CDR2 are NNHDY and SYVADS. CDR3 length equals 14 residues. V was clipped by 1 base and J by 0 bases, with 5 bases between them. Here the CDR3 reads CASSDTLSGNTLYF. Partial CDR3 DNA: TGTGCCAGCAGTGATACACTTTCTGGAAATACGCTCTAT.

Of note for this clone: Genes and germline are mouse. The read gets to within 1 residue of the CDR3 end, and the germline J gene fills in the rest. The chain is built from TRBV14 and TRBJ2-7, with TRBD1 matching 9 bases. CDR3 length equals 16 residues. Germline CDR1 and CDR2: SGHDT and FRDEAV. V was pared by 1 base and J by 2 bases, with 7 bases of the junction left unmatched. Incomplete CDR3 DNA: TGTGCCAGCAGTTTCCGGGACAGGGATTACACCTATGAACAGTAC. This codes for CASSFRDRDYTYEQY. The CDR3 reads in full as CASSFRDRDYTYEQYF. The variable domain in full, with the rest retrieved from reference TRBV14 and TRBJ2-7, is EAGVTQSPRYAVLQEGQAVSFWCDPISGHDTLYWYQQPRDQGPQLLVYFRDEAVIDNSQLPSDRFSAVRPKGTNSTLKIQSAKQGDTATYLCASSFRDRDYTYEQYFGPGTRLTVL.

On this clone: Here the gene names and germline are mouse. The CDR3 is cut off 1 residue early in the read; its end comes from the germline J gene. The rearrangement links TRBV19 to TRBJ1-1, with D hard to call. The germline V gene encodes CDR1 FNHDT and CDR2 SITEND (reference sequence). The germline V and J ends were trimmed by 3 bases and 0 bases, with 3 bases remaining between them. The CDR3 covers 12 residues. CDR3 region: CASSKTNTEVFF. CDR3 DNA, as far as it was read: TGTGCCAGCAGTAAGACAAACACAGAAGTCTTC.

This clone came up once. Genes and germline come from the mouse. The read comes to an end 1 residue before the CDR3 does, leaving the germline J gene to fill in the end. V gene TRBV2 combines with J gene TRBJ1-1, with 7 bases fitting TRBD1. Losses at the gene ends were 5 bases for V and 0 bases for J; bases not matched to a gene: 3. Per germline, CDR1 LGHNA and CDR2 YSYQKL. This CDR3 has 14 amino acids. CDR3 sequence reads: CASSAGTANTEVFF. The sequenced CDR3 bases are TGTGCCAGCAGCGCCGGGACAGCAAACACAGAAGTCTTC. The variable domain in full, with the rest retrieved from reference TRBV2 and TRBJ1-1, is DPKIIQKPKYLVAVTGSEKILICEQYLGHNAMYWYRQSAKKPLEFMFSYSYQKLMDNQTASSRFQPQSSKKNHLDLQITALKPDDSATYFCASSAGTANTEVFFGKGTRLTVV.

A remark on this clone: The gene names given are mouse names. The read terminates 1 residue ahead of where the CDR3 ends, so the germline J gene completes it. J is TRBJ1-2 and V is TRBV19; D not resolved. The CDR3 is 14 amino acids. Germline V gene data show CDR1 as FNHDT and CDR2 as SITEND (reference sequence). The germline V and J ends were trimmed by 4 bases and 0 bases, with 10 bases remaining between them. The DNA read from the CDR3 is TGTGCCAGCAGTCCCCACATAGCAAACTCCGACTACACC. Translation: CASSPHIANSDYT. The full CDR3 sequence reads CASSPHIANSDYTF.

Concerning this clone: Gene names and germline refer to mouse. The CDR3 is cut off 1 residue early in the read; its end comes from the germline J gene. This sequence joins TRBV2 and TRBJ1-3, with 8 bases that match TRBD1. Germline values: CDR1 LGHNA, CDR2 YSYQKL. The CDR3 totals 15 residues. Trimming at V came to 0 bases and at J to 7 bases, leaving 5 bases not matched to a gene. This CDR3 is CASSQDDRGWNTLYF. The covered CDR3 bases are TGTGCCAGCAGCCAAGATGACAGGGGATGGAATACGCTCTAT.